These 11 T cell receptor beta chains originate from one sample sequenced in a study of blood T cell repertoires in COVID-19. The assay was immunoSEQ multiplex PCR, and TCRdb's table has in-frame clones only and misses some. This table holds about 200,000 clones, 85% to 95% found once. The sample was peripheral blood. The receptors were sampled from a man younger than 45 with COVID-19, enrolled during active disease.

J is TRBJ1-2 and V is TRBV27; TRBD1 agrees at 8 bases. CDR3 length equals 15 residues. Germline V lookup: CDR1 MNHEY, CDR2 SMNVEV (reference sequence). With V trimmed by 3 bases and J by 0 bases, 3 bases remained unmatched. CDR3 in amino acids: CASSFYRGSNYGYTF. In nucleotides, the CDR3 is TGTGCCAGCAGTTTCTACAGGGGGTCTAACTATGGCTACACCTTC.

The genes are TRBV3-1 (or the pseudogene TRBV3-2) and TRBJ1-2; D gene ambiguous. The CDR3 has 14 residues. Between the trimmed V and J ends, which lost 7 bases and 3 bases, there was a span of 15 bases. In germline, CDR1 is LGHDT, CDR2 YNNKEL (reference sequence). For the CDR3, the DNA is TGTGCCAGCACCCGAGTGCCAGAGGACTATGGCTACACCTTC. Protein: CASTRVPEDYGYTF.

This rearrangement joins TRBV15 to TRBJ1-4; 9 bases fit TRBD1. The CDR3 is 16 amino acids. V lost 3 bases, J lost 3 bases, and 5 bases stayed unmatched. CDR1 and CDR2 from the germline V gene are LNHNV and YYDKDF (reference sequence). CDR3: CATSRGQGGANEKLFF. The CDR3 DNA reads TGTGCCACCAGCAGGGGACAGGGCGGCGCTAATGAAAAACTGTTTTTT.

The J gene is TRBJ1-1, the V gene TRBV4-1, with 11 positions matching TRBD1. This CDR3 is 16 amino acids long. V was clipped by 3 bases and J by 7 bases; unmatched bases: 10. Germline loops: CDR1 MGHRA, CDR2 YSYEKL. DNA of the CDR3: TGCGCCAGCAGCCAGGGAGGGACAGGGGGTGAGGTTGAAGCTTTCTTT. This translates into CASSQGGTGGEVEAFF.

The J gene is TRBJ1-5, the V gene TRBV7-9; TRBD1 matches 7 bases. Per the germline V gene, CDR1 is SEHNR and CDR2 is FQNEAQ (reference sequence). CDR3 length: 15 residues. Trimming removed 6 bases from V and 4 bases from J; junction bases left unmatched: 9. The CDR3 loop reads CASSSTGQPNQPQHF. The CDR3 DNA reads as TGTGCCAGCAGTTCCACGGGACAGCCGAATCAGCCCCAGCATTTT.

This clone was counted between two and nine times. CDR3 nucleotides: TGCGCCAGCAGTGTTACAGGGGGCGGGAATCAGCCCCAGCATTTT. Translated: CASSVTGGGNQPQHF. The chain recombines TRBV5-1 with TRBJ1-5; 9 bases align to TRBD1. With 5 bases clipped from V and 4 bases from J, the junction kept 7 bases outside the gene matches. The CDR3 is made up of 15 amino acids. Germline-derived CDR1 and CDR2 are SGHRS and YFSETQ.

This chain uses TRBV15 with TRBJ1-3; a possible D gene is TRBD1 (6 bases). Trimming removed 6 bases from V and 4 bases from J, with 19 bases in between. The CDR3 is made up of 16 amino acids. Germline lookup yields CDR1 LNHNV and CDR2 YYDKDF (reference sequence). This CDR3 is CATRNRTGLRGNTIYF. The CDR3 region has the DNA TGTGCCACCAGGAACCGAACAGGGCTCAGAGGAAACACCATATATTTT.

The chain has TRBV30 and TRBJ1-4; no clear D. This CDR3 has 12 amino acids. CDR1 and CDR2 (germline): GTSNPN, SVGIG (reference sequence). V was cut by 3 bases and J by 8 bases, with 10 bases left in between. In DNA, the CDR3 is TGTGCCTGGAGGGGCCCCTTGGAAAAACTGTTTTTT. It encodes CAWRGPLEKLFF. The whole variable domain, filled in from reference TRBV30 and TRBJ1-4, reads SQTIHQWPATLVQPVGSPLSLECTVEGTSNPNLYWYRQAAGRGLQLLFYSVGIGQISSEVPQNLSASRPQDRQFILSSKKLLLSDSGFYLCAWRGPLEKLFFGSGTQLSVL.

The chain couples TRBV25-1 to TRBJ1-5; no clear D. V was cut by 4 bases and J by 5 bases, with 6 bases left in between. The germline gives CDR1 MGHDK, CDR2 SYGVNS. The CDR3 totals 12 residues. The CDR3 region is CASSAGYQPQHF. DNA of the CDR3: TGTGCCAGCAGTGCGGGTTATCAGCCCCAGCATTTT.

V and J are TRBV10-2 and TRBJ2-7; possibly TRBD1 for D (6 bases). CDR1 and CDR2 from the germline V gene are WSHSY and SAAADI. This CDR3 has 14 amino acids. Between the trimmed V and J ends, which lost 2 bases and 0 bases, there was a span of 8 bases. CDR3: CASSEGRGSYEQYF. The CDR3 DNA follows: TGCGCCAGCAGTGAGGGCAGGGGCTCCTACGAGCAGTACTTC.

The chain links TRBV11-2 to TRBJ2-1; 9 nucleotides agree with TRBD2. The V segment lost 3 bases and the J segment 2 bases; nucleotides outside the gene matches: 2. CDR1 is SGHAT, CDR2 FQNNGV, per germline. This CDR3 spans 15 amino acids. CDR3 sequence (DNA): TGTGCCAGCAGCTTGGCGGGGGGGACCTACAATGAGCAGTTCTTC. Amino acids: CASSLAGGTYNEQFF.